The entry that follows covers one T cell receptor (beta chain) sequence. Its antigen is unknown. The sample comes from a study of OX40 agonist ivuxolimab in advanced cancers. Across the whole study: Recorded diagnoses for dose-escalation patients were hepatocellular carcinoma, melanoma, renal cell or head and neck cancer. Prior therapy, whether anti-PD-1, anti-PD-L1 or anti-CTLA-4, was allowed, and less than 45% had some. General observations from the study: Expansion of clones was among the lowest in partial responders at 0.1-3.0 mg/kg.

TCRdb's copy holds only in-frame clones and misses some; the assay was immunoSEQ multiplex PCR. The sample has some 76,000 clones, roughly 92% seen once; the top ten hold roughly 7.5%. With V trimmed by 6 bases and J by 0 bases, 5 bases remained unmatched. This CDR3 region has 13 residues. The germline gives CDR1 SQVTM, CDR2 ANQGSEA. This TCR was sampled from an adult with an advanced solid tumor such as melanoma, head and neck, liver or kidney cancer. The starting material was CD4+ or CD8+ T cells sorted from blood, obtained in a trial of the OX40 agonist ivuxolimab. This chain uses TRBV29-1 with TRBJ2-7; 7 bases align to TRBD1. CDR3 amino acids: CSVARTGSYEQYF. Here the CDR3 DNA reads TGCAGCGTAGCTCGGACAGGCTCCTACGAGCAGTACTTC.